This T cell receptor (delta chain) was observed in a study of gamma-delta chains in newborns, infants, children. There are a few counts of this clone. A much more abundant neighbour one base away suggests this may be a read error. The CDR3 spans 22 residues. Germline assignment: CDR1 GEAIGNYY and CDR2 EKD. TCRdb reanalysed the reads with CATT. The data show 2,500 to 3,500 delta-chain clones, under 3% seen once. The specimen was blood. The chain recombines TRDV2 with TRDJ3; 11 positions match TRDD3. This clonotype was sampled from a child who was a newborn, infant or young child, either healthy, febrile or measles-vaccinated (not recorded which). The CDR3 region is CACDTGGLGDISTTWDTRQTFF. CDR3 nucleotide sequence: TGTGCCTGTGACACCGGGGGACTGGGGGATATATCGACGACCTGGGACACCCGACAGACGTTTTTC.